This TCR beta chain was observed in a study of cytomegalovirus exposure and HLA in healthy donors. Whole-study results and caveats: A later analysis found that most CMV-associated TCR beta chains appeared HLA-restricted. Cytomegalovirus status was reportedly diagnosed by the classifier with high specificity and sensitivity. The sole available immune exposure information was CMV serostatus.

The PCR employed 60 Vbeta primers together with 13 Jbeta primers. The protocol was immunoSEQ multiplex PCR, while the TCRdb copy is restricted to in-frame clones and leaves out a portion. The sample includes some 150,000 clones, roughly 80% of them seen just once. Turning to this clone: Its matching antigen is unknown.

As for the donors, each was a healthy bone marrow donor. Germline lookup yields CDR1 SNHLY and CDR2 FYNNEI. The CDR3 is 12 residues long. The V end lost 6 bases, the J end lost 4 bases, and 10 bases lay between the germline ends. This receptor was identified in a man in his fifties in good health and CMV-seropositive. The chain employs TRBV2 and TRBJ2-7, with TRBD1 as a possible D gene (6 bases). Sequencing was performed on PBMCs. The CDR3 DNA sequence: TGTGCCAGCAGGAACAGGGTGTACGAGCAGTACTTC. Its protein is CASRNRVYEQYF.